This TCR beta chain came from a study of Ad26.COV2.S vaccination and SARS-CoV-2 variants. Study-level points and caveats: Breadth of non-spike TCRs did not differ between vaccinees and placebo recipients.

The junction had 2 bases not matched to a gene; V was cut back by 5 bases and J by 2 bases. This CDR3 is built from 13 residues. TCRdb's copy holds only in-frame clones and misses some; the assay was immunoSEQ multiplex PCR. The repertoire has 400,000 to 450,000 clones, 80% to 95% of them found once; the top ten carry under 4.5%. On this clone: No antigen is known for it.

Described treatment: around 19 received Ad26.COV2.S at low or high dose, single or two shots; several received placebo; per-sample allocation not given. Sampling occurred on day 63 after the first vaccine or placebo injection. V usage is TRBV12-3 or TRBV12-4 and J usage is TRBJ2-7; 8 nucleotides line up with TRBD1. The TCR was taken from a person between 18 and 65 years old who received the Ad26.COV2.S COVID-19 vaccine or a placebo. This specimen consisted of peripheral blood, obtained in a trial of Ad26.COV2.S vaccine versus placebo. The CDR3 DNA reads as TGTGCCAGCAGTCCACAGGGGGCCTACGAGCAGTACTTC. Protein: CASSPQGAYEQYF.